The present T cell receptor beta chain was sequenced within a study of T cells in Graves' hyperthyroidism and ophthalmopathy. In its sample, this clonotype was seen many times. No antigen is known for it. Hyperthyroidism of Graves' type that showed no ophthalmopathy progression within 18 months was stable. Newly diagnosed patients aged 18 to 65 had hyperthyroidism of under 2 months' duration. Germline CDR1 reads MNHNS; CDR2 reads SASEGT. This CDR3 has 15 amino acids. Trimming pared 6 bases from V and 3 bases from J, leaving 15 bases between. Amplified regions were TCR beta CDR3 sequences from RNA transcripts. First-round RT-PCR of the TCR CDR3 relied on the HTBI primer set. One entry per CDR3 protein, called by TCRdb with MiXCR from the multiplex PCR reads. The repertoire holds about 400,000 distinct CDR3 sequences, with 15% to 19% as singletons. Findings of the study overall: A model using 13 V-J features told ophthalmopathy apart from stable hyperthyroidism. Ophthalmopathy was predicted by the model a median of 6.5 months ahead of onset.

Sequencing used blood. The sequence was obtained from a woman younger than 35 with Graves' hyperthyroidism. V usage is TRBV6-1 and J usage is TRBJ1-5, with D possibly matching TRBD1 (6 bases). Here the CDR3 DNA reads TGTGCCAGCAGGGTAGGGGGACTCTTCAATCAGCCCCAGCATTTT. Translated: CASRVGGLFNQPQHF.